Listed below are T cell receptor beta chains from one sample, sequenced in a study of T cell responses to AZD1222 COVID-19 vaccine. Data came from immunoSEQ multiplex PCR; TCRdb stores just in-frame clones and leaves some out. This table has some 84,000 clones, around 85% appearing once. Material: peripheral blood, obtained 28 days after the second AZD1222 dose. The source of these receptors is an adult who received the AZD1222 COVID-19 vaccine. Both conserved end residues are part of each CDR3. D genes are given only for firm matches. Where a row states a size, it is once, few, many or the class of an expanded clone; other rows omit it.

d_gene: TRBD1
j_gene: TRBJ1-1
v_gene: TRBV11-2
abundance: .
CDR3nt: TGTGCCAGCAGCTTCCCGGGACAGCGGCTTGGGACTTTCTTT
CDR3aa: CASSFPGQRLGTFF

d_gene: .
j_gene: TRBJ2-7
v_gene: TRBV5-1
abundance: once
CDR3nt: TGCGCCAGCAGTCAGGGGTCCGGGCAGGGAGAGGCAAAGTACTTC
CDR3aa: CASSQGSGQGEAKYF

d_gene: TRBD2
j_gene: TRBJ2-3
v_gene: TRBV11-1
abundance: .
CDR3nt: TGTGCCAGCAGCTTATTCGGCGGGGGGGCACCAGATACGCAGTATTTT
CDR3aa: CASSLFGGGAPDTQYF

d_gene: .
j_gene: TRBJ2-7
v_gene: TRBV5-4
abundance: .
CDR3nt: TGTGCCAGCAGCCCGGGGGCCCCGGGTACCTACGAGCAGTACTTC
CDR3aa: CASSPGAPGTYEQYF

d_gene: TRBD2
j_gene: TRBJ2-3
v_gene: TRBV4-1
abundance: .
CDR3nt: TGCGCCAGCAGCCAAGATACTAGCGGGGGGGCGGGAGATACGCAGTATTTT
CDR3aa: CASSQDTSGGAGDTQYF

d_gene: .
j_gene: TRBJ1-5
v_gene: TRBV19
abundance: .
CDR3nt: TGTGCCAGTAGTATAGACAGGATTCAGCCCCAGCATTTT
CDR3aa: CASSIDRIQPQHF

d_gene: TRBD1
j_gene: TRBJ1-2
v_gene: TRBV6-5
abundance: .
CDR3nt: TGTGCCAGCAGTTACTCGGGGACAGGGGGGTATGGCTACACCTTC
CDR3aa: CASSYSGTGGYGYTF

d_gene: .
j_gene: TRBJ1-1
v_gene: TRBV15
abundance: .
CDR3nt: TGTGCCACCAGCAGAGAGAGAGCCGGGCTGGGAGCTTTCTTT
CDR3aa: CATSRERAGLGAFF

d_gene: .
j_gene: TRBJ1-1
v_gene: TRBV24-1
abundance: .
CDR3nt: TGTGCCACCAGTGATGGAACAGGGCGCACTGAAGCTTTCTTT
CDR3aa: CATSDGTGRTEAFF

d_gene: .
j_gene: TRBJ1-3
v_gene: TRBV6-5
abundance: .
CDR3nt: TGTGCCAGCAGTTGGTCGGGACGGGAAAACACCATATATTTT
CDR3aa: CASSWSGRENTIYF

d_gene: TRBD1
j_gene: TRBJ1-2
v_gene: TRBV7-3
abundance: .
CDR3nt: TGTGCCAGCAGCTCTAAGACAGGGGGGGACTATGGCTACACCTTC
CDR3aa: CASSSKTGGDYGYTF

d_gene: .
j_gene: TRBJ2-7
v_gene: TRBV20-1
abundance: once
CDR3nt: TGCAGTGCTACTAGGTCCTACGAGCAGTACTTC
CDR3aa: CSATRSYEQYF

d_gene: .
j_gene: TRBJ2-7
v_gene: TRBV5-1
abundance: .
CDR3nt: TGCGCCAGCAGCTTGGGCGGGGACACTTACTCCTACGAGCAGTACTTC
CDR3aa: CASSLGGDTYSYEQYF

d_gene: .
j_gene: TRBJ1-2
v_gene: TRBV18
abundance: .
CDR3nt: TGTGCCAGCTCACCACCAGAGAACTATGGCTACACCTTC
CDR3aa: CASSPPENYGYTF

d_gene: .
j_gene: TRBJ1-6
v_gene: TRBV5-1
abundance: .
CDR3nt: TGCGCCAGCAGCTTGGCGGGGAATAATTCACCCCTCCACTTT
CDR3aa: CASSLAGNNSPLHF

d_gene: TRBD2
j_gene: TRBJ2-1
v_gene: TRBV11-2
abundance: once
CDR3nt: TGTGCCAGCAGCAGAGAACGGCTAGCGGGGGGTCCTGAGCAGTTCTTC
CDR3aa: CASSRERLAGGPEQFF

d_gene: TRBD2
j_gene: TRBJ2-7
v_gene: TRBV12-3/TRBV12-4
abundance: .
CDR3nt: TGTGCCAGTACGCGGGAGGCCTACGAGCAGTACTTC
CDR3aa: CASTREAYEQYF

d_gene: .
j_gene: TRBJ1-2
v_gene: TRBV21-1
abundance: .
CDR3nt: TGTGCCAGCAGCAAAGAAGGGCGGATCTGGGTCAACACCTTC
CDR3aa: CASSKEGRIWVNTF

d_gene: TRBD1
j_gene: TRBJ1-1
v_gene: TRBV5-1
abundance: .
CDR3nt: TGCGCCAGCAGCGTGGGACAGGGGAACACTGAAGCTTTCTTT
CDR3aa: CASSVGQGNTEAFF

d_gene: .
j_gene: TRBJ2-1
v_gene: TRBV4-1
abundance: .
CDR3nt: TGCGCCAGCTCAGACCAAGTCAGAGAGCAGTTCTTC
CDR3aa: CASSDQVREQFF

d_gene: TRBD1
j_gene: TRBJ2-7
v_gene: TRBV5-4
abundance: .
CDR3nt: TGTGCCAGCAGCCGAGCTGACAGGGTCTCCTACGAGCAGTACTTC
CDR3aa: CASSRADRVSYEQYF

d_gene: .
j_gene: TRBJ1-1
v_gene: TRBV2
abundance: .
CDR3nt: TGTGCCAGCAGTGGGGGAAACAGAAACACTGAAGCTTTCTTT
CDR3aa: CASSGGNRNTEAFF

d_gene: TRBD1
j_gene: TRBJ2-2
v_gene: TRBV7-2
abundance: .
CDR3nt: TGTGCCAGCAGCTCGCGACAGGGAGCCTCCGGGGAGCTGTTTTTT
CDR3aa: CASSSRQGASGELFF